One and the same sample provided the 20 T cell receptor beta chains below, sequenced in a study of PD-L1 blockade in urothelial cancer. Here immunoSEQ multiplex PCR was the method, and the copy in TCRdb shows in-frame clones only, minus some. This sample has about 53,000 clones, with 70% to 90% found just once. Documented time point: pretreatment peripheral blood. The material was PBMCs, obtained around atezolizumab (anti-PD-L1) treatment. Every receptor here comes from an older woman with urothelial cancer.

The CDR3 DNA reads TGTGCCAGCAGTGCCCGACATTCCCGAAACACCATATATTTT. Translated, it gives CASSARHSRNTIYF. The chain has TRBV6-1 and TRBJ1-3; D uncertain. Germline CDR1 is MNHNS and CDR2 is SASEGT. The length of the CDR3 is 14 residues. V shed 4 bases and J shed 5 bases, with 12 bases lying between them.

This clone was picked up a small number of times. The chain employs TRBV29-1 and TRBJ1-2; TRBD1 agrees at 10 bases. Germline CDR1 is SQVTM and CDR2 is ANQGSEA. This CDR3 region has 11 residues. V shed 7 bases, J shed 7 bases, and the junction held 3 bases outside the gene matches. The CDR3 DNA reads as TGCAGCGGCGGGACAGGGGCTGGCTACACCTTC. This translates into CSGGTGAGYTF.

The V and J genes are TRBV11-2 and TRBJ2-2, with D tentatively TRBD2 (7 bases). CDR1 and CDR2 from the germline V gene are SGHAT and FQNNGV. The length of the CDR3 is 19 residues. V was clipped by 5 bases and J by 6 bases, with 28 bases between them. The CDR3 here is CASSPLVEGGHMGAGELFF. The CDR3 bases are TGTGCCAGCAGCCCACTAGTAGAGGGGGGGCATATGGGGGCCGGGGAGCTGTTTTTT.

The chain links TRBV9 to TRBJ1-2; 7 nucleotides align to TRBD1. CDR1 SGDLS and CDR2 YYNGEE come from the germline V gene. The CDR3 covers 16 residues. After removal of 0 bases from V and 0 bases from J, the junction contained 5 bases not matched to a gene. This CDR3 is CASSVGQGRANYGYTF. CDR3 DNA sequence: TGTGCCAGCAGCGTAGGACAGGGCCGAGCTAACTATGGCTACACCTTC.

In its sample, this clone was seen once. This sequence joins TRBV29-1 and TRBJ2-7; D is perhaps TRBD1 (6 bases). V was cut by 5 bases and J by 3 bases, with 20 bases left in between. The CDR3 totals 15 residues. Germline loops: CDR1 SQVTM, CDR2 ANQGSEA. CDR3 sequence: CSVYGQSGPGYEQYF. The CDR3, as DNA: TGCAGCGTTTATGGACAGAGCGGACCGGGCTACGAGCAGTACTTC.

The chain links TRBV19 to TRBJ2-1, with a possible D match to TRBD1 (6 bases). This CDR3 has 17 residues. The ends were cut back, 5 bases at V and 0 bases at J, with 17 bases in the middle. Per the germline V gene, CDR1 is LNHDA and CDR2 is SQIVND (reference sequence). The CDR3 region has the DNA TGTGCCAGTAGTTCCTGGTGGGACACTGGCTCCTACAATGAGCAGTTCTTC. It is translated as CASSSWWDTGSYNEQFF.

V usage is TRBV7-2 and J usage is TRBJ2-5; 14 bases map to TRBD2. The CDR3 consists of 15 residues. After removal of 5 bases from V and 2 bases from J, the junction contained 1 base not matched to a gene. CDR1 is SGHTA, CDR2 FQGNSA, per germline. The CDR3 reads CASSGLAGGQETQYF. The CDR3 DNA is TGTGCCAGCAGCGGACTAGCGGGGGGTCAAGAGACCCAGTACTTC. Together with reference TRBV7-2 and TRBJ2-5, the CDR3 gives the full variable domain: GAGVSQSPSNKVTEKGKDVELRCDPISGHTALYWYRQSLGQGLEFLIYFQGNSAPDKSGLPSDRFSAERTGGSVSTLTIQRTQQEDSAVYLCASSGLAGGQETQYFGPGTRLLVL.

In its sample, this clone was seen a few times. The chain links TRBV9 to TRBJ2-1; D remains unclear. The CDR3 spans 15 residues. CDR1 and CDR2 from the germline V gene are SGDLS and YYNGEE. Trimming pared 2 bases from V and 3 bases from J, leaving 12 bases between. The CDR3 coding sequence is TGTGCCAGCAGCGTGAGTACGAATTTCTACAATGAGCAGTTCTTC. Translated: CASSVSTNFYNEQFF.

J is TRBJ1-2 and V is TRBV5-6; a weak D match, TRBD1 (5 bases). V was pared by 3 bases and J by 0 bases, with 12 bases between. Germline V lookup: CDR1 SGHDT, CDR2 YYEEEE. The CDR3 loop spans 15 amino acids. The CDR3 protein is CASSSTVAANYGYTF. The DNA of the CDR3 is TGTGCCAGCAGCTCGACAGTGGCTGCTAACTATGGCTACACCTTC. Supplemented by reference TRBV5-6 and TRBJ1-2, the full variable domain reads DAGVTQSPTHLIKTRGQQVTLRCSPKSGHDTVSWYQQALGQGPQFIFQYYEEEERQRGNFPDRFSGHQFPNYSSELNVNALLLGDSALYLCASSSTVAANYGYTFGSGTRLTVV.

The chain recombines TRBV25-1 with TRBJ1-2, with TRBD1 matching 10 bases. The CDR3 contains 14 residues. V shed 6 bases and J 6 bases; nucleotides not matched to a gene: 7. The germline CDR1 and CDR2 sequences are MGHDK and SYGVNS. The CDR3 sequence is CASSDRGRKDGYTF. The DNA for the CDR3 is TGTGCCAGCAGCGACAGGGGGCGAAAGGATGGCTACACCTTC.

The J gene is TRBJ2-7, the V gene TRBV18; 9 nucleotides agree with TRBD1. CDR1 and CDR2 from the germline V gene are KGHSH and LQKENI. The trim removed 1 base at V and 3 bases at J, leaving 10 bases unmatched. The CDR3 runs 17 residues. The CDR3 region has the DNA TGTGCCAGCTCACCACTCGCTACAGGGGGCTTCAGCTACGAGCAGTACTTC. Its protein is CASSPLATGGFSYEQYF.

The J gene is TRBJ2-3, the V gene TRBV6-1, with D hard to call. Trimming stripped 3 bases from V and 7 bases from J, with 11 bases between. CDR1 is MNHNS and CDR2 is SASEGT in the germline V gene. The CDR3 runs 13 residues. DNA for the CDR3: TGTGCCAGCAGTGACGTCTATTTGAATACGCAGTATTTT. This encodes CASSDVYLNTQYF.

This clone has just a few counts. V and J are TRBV18 and TRBJ1-1; D is possibly TRBD1 (5 bases). V was trimmed by 6 bases and J by 8 bases, leaving 16 bases between them. The CDR3 is made up of 13 amino acids. Germline lookup yields CDR1 KGHSH and CDR2 LQKENI. Written as DNA, the CDR3 is TGTGCCAGCTCTGTGGCCCAGGGTTTCGAAGCTTTCTTT. Translating gives CASSVAQGFEAFF.

The J gene is TRBJ2-7, the V gene TRBV7-9, with D maybe TRBD2 (7 bases). In germline, CDR1 is SEHNR, CDR2 FQNEAQ (reference sequence). This CDR3 comprises 15 residues. V lost 1 base and J 3 bases, leaving 13 bases between the germline ends. The CDR3 spells CASSLVSGGHYEQYF. As DNA, the CDR3 is TGTGCCAGCAGCTTAGTGTCCGGGGGGCACTACGAGCAGTACTTC.

The CDR3 nucleotides read TGTGCCAGCAGTTTTACAGGGAATGAAAAACTGTTTTTT. Protein product: CASSFTGNEKLFF. The gene calls are TRBV6-5 and TRBJ1-4; TRBD1 is a possible D gene (6 bases). This CDR3 has 13 residues. Germline loops: CDR1 MNHEY, CDR2 SVGAGI. Trimming cost V 4 bases and J 5 bases, with 8 bases left between them.

The chain has TRBV5-4 and TRBJ2-5; 11 nucleotides agree with TRBD2. J was trimmed by 4 bases and V by 4 bases; bases with no gene match: 12. The CDR3 covers 17 residues. The germline V gene encodes CDR1 SGHNT and CDR2 YYREEE (reference sequence). CDR3 nucleotide sequence: TGTGCCAGCAGCCAGACGACCATTAGCGGGGGGGGAGAGACCCAGTACTTC. The encoded protein is CASSQTTISGGGETQYF. The full variable domain, in which reference TRBV5-4 and TRBJ2-5 provide the parts outside the CDR3, is ETGVTQSPTHLIKTRGQQVTLRCSSQSGHNTVSWYQQALGQGPQFIFQYYREEENGRGNFPPRFSGLQFPNYSSELNVNALELDDSALYLCASSQTTISGGGETQYFGPGTRLLVL.

The gene calls are TRBV5-1 and TRBJ2-1; D unclear. Trimming cost V 1 base and J 4 bases, with 12 bases left between them. The germline CDR1 and CDR2 sequences are SGHRS and YFSETQ. The CDR3 contains 15 residues. The CDR3 loop reads CASSLYGQIYNEQFF. DNA of the CDR3: TGCGCCAGCAGCTTGTATGGGCAGATATACAATGAGCAGTTCTTC.

The rearrangement uses TRBV4-2 and TRBJ2-2, with D maybe TRBD2 (7 bases). In germline, CDR1 is LGHNA, CDR2 YNFKEQ. Trimming cost V 0 bases and J 5 bases, with 13 bases left between them. The CDR3 runs 16 residues. CDR3 amino acids: CASSQEGGARTGELFF. The CDR3 DNA sequence: TGTGCCAGCAGCCAAGAAGGGGGGGCCCGAACCGGGGAGCTGTTTTTT.

This chain joins TRBV6-1 and TRBJ2-3; 12 bases fit TRBD1. J was trimmed by 3 bases and V by 6 bases; bases with no gene match: 4. The CDR3 spans 15 residues. Per germline, CDR1 MNHNS and CDR2 SASEGT. This chain's CDR3 is CASSGTGGGTDTQYF. The DNA of the CDR3 is TGTGCCAGCAGCGGGACAGGGGGCGGAACAGATACGCAGTATTTT.

This sequence joins TRBV5-1 and TRBJ2-5; D possibly corresponds to TRBD1 (5 bases). V lost 2 bases and J lost 5, with 16 bases in between. Germline V lookup: CDR1 SGHRS, CDR2 YFSETQ. CDR3 length: 15 amino acids. CDR3 loop: CASSFLVTAGETQYF. CDR3 coding DNA: TGCGCCAGCAGCTTCCTCGTGACTGCAGGGGAGACCCAGTACTTC.